This entry lists 4 T cell receptor beta chains sequenced from one sample in a study of shared clonotypes between healthy human individuals. The repertoire was sequenced with immunoSEQ multiplex PCR; TCRdb's copy has only in-frame clones and lacks some. The table has a few million clones, approximately 95% seen once. The specimen was naive CD4+ T cells from PBMCs. Subset: CD45RA+ positively selected. The receptors here all came from a young man in good health. Some clones in this sample may be carry-over from other donors' samples.

This rearrangement joins TRBV15 to TRBJ2-3; TRBD1 is a possible D gene (6 bases). CDR1 is LNHNV and CDR2 is YYDKDF in the germline V gene (reference sequence). The CDR3 runs to 14 residues. Trimming shortened V by 1 base and J by 4 bases, and 9 bases separated the two germline ends. In DNA form, the CDR3 reads TGTGCCACCAGCAGAGTCGACAGGCCAGATACGCAGTATTTT. This sequence encodes CATSRVDRPDTQYF.

V and J are TRBV5-1 and TRBJ2-5, with 7 bases identical to TRBD1. The junction had 7 bases not matched to a gene; V was cut back by 0 bases and J by 5 bases. The CDR3 totals 15 residues. Germline V CDR1 and CDR2: SGHRS, YFSETQ. This chain's CDR3 is CASSLAEGGSETQYF. CDR3 in DNA: TGCGCCAGCAGCTTGGCCGAAGGGGGCAGCGAGACCCAGTACTTC.

The CDR3 loop reads CASSLNRAEAKNIQYF. CDR3 sequence (DNA): TGTGCCAGCAGTTTAAACAGGGCAGAGGCCAAAAACATTCAGTACTTC. The chain is built from TRBV6-5 and TRBJ2-4; possibly TRBD1 for D (6 bases). This CDR3 is built from 16 residues. V lost 4 bases, J lost 1 base, and 14 bases lay in between. Per the germline V gene, CDR1 is MNHEY and CDR2 is SVGAGI.

CDR3 in DNA: TGTGCCAGTAGTACGCGCCTACCGGGACTTTTTTTCTTC. Amino acids: CASSTRLPGLFFF. This rearrangement joins TRBV19 to TRBJ2-1, with D possibly matching TRBD2 (6 bases). The germline V gene has CDR1 LNHDA and CDR2 SQIVND (reference sequence). The CDR3 covers 13 residues. V lost 4 bases and J 16 bases, leaving 20 bases between the germline ends. Together with reference TRBV19 and TRBJ2-1, the CDR3 gives the full variable domain: DGGITQSPKYLFRKEGQNVTLSCEQNLNHDAMYWYRQDPGQGLRLIYYSQIVNDFQKGDIAEGYSVSREKKESFPLTVTSAQKNPTAFYLCASSTRLPGLFFFGPGTRLTVL.